This T cell receptor beta chain was profiled in a study of Graves' ophthalmopathy and Graves' hyperthyroidism. Study-wide points: Most thyroid-expanded clonotypes exceeding 0.001 frequency were also found in blood.

About this clonotype: Its specificity is unknown.

Other autoimmune diseases, uncontrolled infections, pregnancy or lactation led to the exclusion of patients. It was on clinical symptoms, serum thyroxine, TRAb, thyroid ultrasound and orbital computed tomography that diagnosis relied. RNA served as the template for amplifying TCR beta CDR3 regions. First-round RT-PCR with HTBI primers preceded a second-round multiplex PCR. TCRdb used MiXCR to reprocess the multiplex PCR reads, holding one entry per CDR3 protein. The data contain about 740,000 distinct CDR3 sequences, 35% to 50% of them singletons. The TCR originated in an adult man with Graves' ophthalmopathy. Sample: peripheral blood.

The CDR3 protein is CASSVGGGANTGEQYF. The CDR3 DNA reads as TGTGCCAGCAGCGTAGGTGGGGGCGCGAACACCGGGGAGCAGTACTTC. The rearrangement links TRBV9 to TRBJ2-7; D is possibly TRBD1 (6 bases). The CDR3 is made up of 16 amino acids. Germline values: CDR1 SGDLS, CDR2 YYNGEE. The V end lost 0 bases, the J end lost 7 bases, and 20 bases lay between the germline ends.